These 24 T cell receptor beta chains came from one sample sequenced in a study of T-cell reconstitution after alpha-beta-depleted transplantation in children. A TCRbeta library incorporating unique molecular identifiers was prepared. TCRdb re-called the PCR reads with MiXCR, one entry per CDR3 protein. The sample has about a million distinct CDR3 sequences; about 30% are singletons. The specimen comprised PBMCs, mostly from graft donor cells, sampled 360 days after TCRalphabeta/CD19-depleted stem cell transplant. Receptors originate from a boy under two years old who had a stem cell transplant for SCID, so the T cells may come from the graft donor.

This rearrangement joins TRBV4-1 to TRBJ2-3, with 9 bases matching TRBD2. The ends lost 4 bases at V and 3 bases at J; junction bases unmatched: 8. CDR1 MGHRA and CDR2 YSYEKL come from the germline V gene. The CDR3 extends over 16 amino acids. The CDR3 DNA reads TGCGCCAGCAGCCGTCCCGGGACTAGCATAACAGATACGCAGTATTTT. Its protein product is CASSRPGTSITDTQYF.

The rearrangement links TRBV7-9 to TRBJ2-1; possibly TRBD2 for D (5 bases). Germline V gene sequence: CDR1 SEHNR, CDR2 FQNEAQ (reference sequence). This CDR3 has 14 residues. V lost 0 bases and J 8 bases, leaving 11 bases between the germline ends. Here the CDR3 reads CASSLAGSADEQFF. The CDR3 nucleotides read TGTGCCAGCAGCTTAGCAGGTAGCGCCGATGAGCAGTTCTTC. Supplemented by reference TRBV7-9 and TRBJ2-1, the full variable domain reads DTGVSQNPRHKITKRGQNVTFRCDPISEHNRLYWYRQTLGQGPEFLTYFQNEAQLEKSRLLSDRFSAERPKGSFSTLEIQRTEQGDSAMYLCASSLAGSADEQFFGPGTRLTVL.

This clonotype was recorded only once. The CDR3, as DNA: TGCAGCGTTGCTCGGGTCCATGAGCAGTTCTTC. Protein: CSVARVHEQFF. The chain employs TRBV29-1 and TRBJ2-1, with unresolved D. V lost 4 bases, J lost 8 bases, and 9 bases lay in between. The CDR3 totals 11 residues. The germline V gene has CDR1 SQVTM and CDR2 ANQGSEA.

V is TRBV9 and J is TRBJ2-2; D unresolved. The CDR3 consists of 13 residues. Per germline, CDR1 SGDLS and CDR2 YYNGEE. V was shortened by 4 bases and J by 7 bases, with 11 bases between the two germline ends. CDR3: CASSLPPLGELFF. For the CDR3, the DNA is TGTGCCAGCAGCCTCCCCCCCCTCGGGGAGCTGTTTTTT.

This chain's CDR3 is CASSLDRASGYTF. Here the CDR3 DNA reads TGTGCCAGTAGTCTGGACAGAGCTAGCGGCTACACCTTC. The gene calls are TRBV19 and TRBJ1-2, with D tentatively TRBD1 (6 bases). This CDR3 is built from 13 residues. Trimming removed 5 bases at V and 8 bases at J, with 15 bases between. Germline CDR1 is LNHDA and CDR2 is SQIVND (reference sequence). The variable domain in full, completed from reference TRBV19 and TRBJ1-2, reads DGGITQSPKYLFRKEGQNVTLSCEQNLNHDAMYWYRQDPGQGLRLIYYSQIVNDFQKGDIAEGYSVSREKKESFPLTVTSAQKNPTAFYLCASSLDRASGYTFGSGTRLTVV.

This clonotype was seen a few times. The rearrangement uses TRBV20-1 and TRBJ2-3; D is perhaps TRBD1 or TRBD2 (6 bases each). The CDR3 sequence is 16 residues long. In germline, CDR1 is DFQATT, CDR2 SNEGSKA (reference sequence). The CDR3: CRASGGQPARTDTQYF. The CDR3 bases are TGCAGGGCTTCCGGGGGACAACCTGCGCGCACAGATACGCAGTATTTT.

This chain links TRBV12-3 or TRBV12-4 with TRBJ2-1; maybe TRBD2 (6 bases). The CDR3 length is 12 residues. Trimming cost V 5 bases and J 12 bases, with 14 bases left between them. The CDR3 sequence is CASSTNLAAQFF. The CDR3 nucleotides are TGTGCCAGCAGTACCAACTTAGCGGCGCAGTTCTTC.

The chain joins TRBV7-2 to TRBJ1-1, with D possibly being TRBD1 (6 bases). The CDR3 length is 16 residues. In germline, CDR1 is SGHTA, CDR2 FQGNSA. The V end lost 2 bases, the J end lost 4 bases, and 17 bases lay between the germline ends. CDR3 bases: TGTGCCAGCAGCTTAAGGGGGGGAGGTTGGTCCACTGAAGCTTTCTTT. Encoded protein: CASSLRGGGWSTEAFF.

This clonotype was seen only a few times. The chain recombines TRBV12-3 or TRBV12-4 with TRBJ2-4, with D unclear. V lost 7 bases and J lost 2, with 9 bases in between. This CDR3 is built from 13 residues. The CDR3 DNA sequence: TGTGCCAGCATGATGGTAACCAAAAACATTCAGTACTTC. Residues: CASMMVTKNIQYF.

In this sample, this clonotype turned up a few times. The genes are TRBV29-1 and TRBJ2-2; D remains unclear. The germline gives CDR1 SQVTM, CDR2 ANQGSEA. This CDR3 region has 13 residues. Deletions cut 7 bases from V and 1 base from J, with 10 bases between. CDR3 coding DNA: TGCAGCGCGGATTTGGAGAACACCGGGGAGCTGTTTTTT. This gives the protein CSADLENTGELFF.

CDR3 sequence (DNA): TGTGCCAGCACATGGACAGGGGGCTCCTACAATGAGCAGTTCTTC. It codes for CASTWTGGSYNEQFF. This chain uses TRBV27 with TRBJ2-1; 10 bases are a match to TRBD1. The CDR3 loop spans 15 amino acids. Losses at the gene ends were 7 bases for V and 0 bases for J; bases not matched to a gene: 3. Germline CDR1 and CDR2: MNHEY and SMNVEV (reference sequence).

The CDR3 sequence: CASSRGPPYGYTF. As DNA, the CDR3 is TGTGCCAGCAGTCGCGGCCCGCCTTATGGCTACACCTTC. The rearrangement uses TRBV12-3 or TRBV12-4 and TRBJ1-2; D remains ambiguous. This CDR3 is 13 amino acids long. V was shortened by 5 bases and J by 5 bases, with 12 bases between the two germline ends.

This sequence joins TRBV28 and TRBJ1-1; D gene ambiguous. V was pared by 3 bases and J by 1 base, with 15 bases between. This CDR3 spans 16 amino acids. Germline CDR1 and CDR2: MDHEN and SYDVKM. CDR3 loop: CASSLRDGSWNTEAFF. CDR3 DNA: TGTGCCAGCAGTTTGCGTGACGGATCCTGGAACACTGAAGCTTTCTTT.

This clonotype was counted only a few times. V and J are TRBV12-3 or TRBV12-4 and TRBJ2-2; D is undetermined. Trimming stripped 0 bases from V and 7 bases from J, with 9 bases between. This CDR3 has 14 amino acids. CDR3 in DNA: TGTGCCAGCAGTTTAGCGCAGTACCGCGGGGAGCTGTTTTTT. Translating gives CASSLAQYRGELFF.

This clonotype was recorded a few times. The chain links TRBV12-3 or TRBV12-4 to TRBJ1-5; perhaps TRBD1 as D (6 bases). The CDR3 is made up of 15 amino acids. The ends were cut back, 7 bases at V and 1 base at J, with 14 bases in the middle. Here the CDR3 reads CASTLQGQSNQPQHF. The CDR3 DNA reads as TGTGCCAGCACCCTTCAGGGGCAAAGCAATCAGCCCCAGCATTTT.

This clonotype appeared many times. V is TRBV5-1 and J is TRBJ2-1, with TRBD1 as a possible D gene (5 bases). The CDR3 sequence is 14 residues long. V was clipped by 0 bases and J by 1 base, with 5 bases between them. CDR1 and CDR2 from the germline V gene are SGHRS and YFSETQ. CDR3 DNA: TGCGCCAGCAGCTTGGGACAGTCCTACAATGAGCAGTTCTTC. The encoded protein is CASSLGQSYNEQFF.

The chain couples TRBV20-1 to TRBJ2-1, with 8 bases lining up with TRBD2. There are 15 residues in the CDR3. Trimming took 0 bases from V and 6 from J; bases not matched to a gene: 7. CDR1 DFQATT and CDR2 SNEGSKA come from the germline V gene (reference sequence). The CDR3 DNA reads as TGCAGTGCTAGAGAGAGACGGGGGGGCCTCAATGAGCAGTTCTTC. It translates to CSARERRGGLNEQFF.

A note on this clonotype: At one end the junction does not follow the germline gene, possibly because of a read error. The V and J genes are TRBV20-1 and TRBJ2-5; D possibly uses TRBD1 or TRBD2 (5 bases each). Germline V lookup: CDR1 DFQATT, CDR2 SNEGSKA (reference sequence). This CDR3 spans 15 amino acids. As DNA, the CDR3 is TGCAGTGCTGGAGAGGGGCGCTCGTACCAAGAGACCCAGTACTTC. This encodes CSAGEGRSYQETQYF.

The chain joins TRBV6-1 to TRBJ1-5; the D gene is possibly TRBD1 (5 bases). The CDR3 extends over 13 amino acids. V was pared by 7 bases and J by 4 bases, with 11 bases between. CDR1 and CDR2 (germline): MNHNS, SASEGT. This chain's CDR3 is CASNPGGNQPQHF. The CDR3 DNA reads as TGTGCCAGCAACCCGGGGGGAAATCAGCCCCAGCATTTT.

CDR3 protein: CASTPRGGTSNEKLFF. In DNA, the CDR3 is TGTGCCAGCACCCCACGTGGAGGGACAAGTAATGAAAAACTGTTTTTT. V usage is TRBV12-3 or TRBV12-4 and J usage is TRBJ1-4; the D gene is possibly TRBD1 (6 bases). Trimming stripped 7 bases from V and 4 bases from J, with 19 bases between. CDR3 length: 16 residues.

The V gene is TRBV7-3, the J gene TRBJ2-1; D is ambiguous. V lost 5 bases to trimming and J lost 7 bases, with 21 bases between them. The CDR3 covers 16 residues. Germline V lookup: CDR1 SGHTA, CDR2 FQGTGA. The CDR3 nucleotides read TGTGCCAGCAGCCTTTTGACGGCTAGGGTTAGAAATGAGCAGTTCTTC. Its translation: CASSLLTARVRNEQFF.

This clonotype has just a few counts. The chain has TRBV29-1 and TRBJ2-3; a weak D match, TRBD1 (5 bases). Germline-derived CDR1 and CDR2 are SQVTM and ANQGSEA. There are 14 residues in the CDR3. V lost 5 bases, J lost 2 bases, and 14 bases lay in between. The CDR3 region has the DNA TGCAGCGTTCGGACATTGGGGCCCACAGATACGCAGTATTTT. Translation: CSVRTLGPTDTQYF.

V usage is TRBV6-2 or TRBV6-3 and J usage is TRBJ1-5; D not certain. This CDR3 is built from 18 residues. Germline V gives CDR1 MNHEY, CDR2 SVGEGT. Deletions cut 1 base from V and 0 bases from J, with 16 bases between. The CDR3 DNA is TGTGCCAGCAGTTACTTTTCCCCTGGCAGCTATAGCAATCAGCCCCAGCATTTT. This sequence encodes CASSYFSPGSYSNQPQHF.

This clonotype appeared a single time. This chain joins TRBV12-3 or TRBV12-4 and TRBJ2-7, with TRBD1 as a possible D gene (5 bases). V was pared by 2 bases and J by 5 bases, with 10 bases between. The CDR3 is 13 residues long. CDR3 in amino acids: CASSLYPRDEQYF. The CDR3 DNA is TGTGCCAGCAGTTTATATCCCAGGGACGAGCAGTACTTC.